The 7 T cell receptor beta chains below were found in one sample sequenced in a study of naive and memory T cell subsets. Two oligonucleotides, mixed equimolar, formed the beta constant-region primer covering TRBC1 and TRBC2. Ligated cDNA was amplified by four rounds of PCR with nested alpha and beta constant-region primers and SP2. TCRdb re-analysed the UMI-ligation and nested PCR reads in MiXCR, keeping a single row per CDR3 protein. The table records some 110,000 distinct CDR3 sequences, roughly 32% of them present only once. Sequenced input: central memory CD4+ T cells from blood. These receptors were collected from a human donor in good health.

The chain recombines TRBV20-1 with TRBJ2-3, with TRBD1 identical over 11 bases. The CDR3 has 17 residues. J lost 2 bases, V lost 6 bases, and 13 bases had no gene match. Germline values: CDR1 DFQATT, CDR2 SNEGSKA (reference sequence). This chain's CDR3 is CSAPGWTGGYSTDTQYF. CDR3 DNA sequence: TGCAGTGCCCCCGGCTGGACAGGGGGCTACTCCACAGATACGCAGTATTTT.

V is TRBV7-6 and J is TRBJ2-1, with a weak D call TRBD1 (6 bases). The V gene lost 5 bases and the J gene lost 0 bases, with 11 bases spanning the gap. Germline loops: CDR1 SGHVS, CDR2 FNYEAQ. The CDR3 runs 15 residues. As DNA, the CDR3 is TGTGCCAGCAGCCTTCAAGGGGGCTCCTACAATGAGCAGTTCTTC. Amino acid sequence: CASSLQGGSYNEQFF. Full variable domain (remainder filled in from reference TRBV7-6 and TRBJ2-1): GAGVSQSPRYKVTKRGQDVALRCDPISGHVSLYWYRQALGQGPEFLTYFNYEAQQDKSGLPNDRFSAERPEGSISTLTIQRTEQRDSAMYRCASSLQGGSYNEQFFGPGTRLTVL.

The chain recombines TRBV28 with TRBJ1-5, with D unresolved. Germline-derived CDR1 and CDR2 are MDHEN and SYDVKM. Trimming removed 6 bases at V and 0 bases at J, with 15 bases between. The CDR3 is made up of 16 amino acids. CDR3 residues: CASRKAYHNSNQPQHF. CDR3 nucleotide sequence: TGTGCCAGCAGGAAGGCTTACCATAATAGCAATCAGCCCCAGCATTTT.

CDR3 amino acids: CAISESIRLPETTQAKNIQYF. The DNA for the CDR3 is TGTGCCATCAGTGAGTCGATCCGGCTCCCGGAAACCACTCAAGCCAAAAACATTCAGTACTTC. V gene TRBV10-3 combines with J gene TRBJ2-4; D gene ambiguous. The CDR3 has 21 amino acids. In germline, CDR1 is ENHRY, CDR2 SYGVKD. V was cut by 0 bases and J by 0 bases, with 24 bases left in between.

This chain joins TRBV7-9 and TRBJ1-3, with 7 bases fitting TRBD1. Trimming at V came to 5 bases and at J to 2 bases, leaving 9 bases not matched to a gene. The CDR3 has 16 residues. Germline values: CDR1 SEHNR, CDR2 FQNEAQ (reference sequence). The CDR3 DNA reads TGTGCCAGCAGCCTTTCCACAGGGGCCGCTGGAAACACCATATATTTT. Encoded protein: CASSLSTGAAGNTIYF.

This rearrangement joins TRBV9 to TRBJ2-2, with D perhaps TRBD2 (5 bases). The V end was cut by 7 bases, the J end by 2 bases, with 12 bases between. The CDR3 sequence is 14 residues long. Per the germline V gene, CDR1 is SGDLS and CDR2 is YYNGEE. CDR3 sequence: CASAPGLNTGELFF. The DNA for the CDR3 is TGTGCCAGCGCCCCCGGACTCAACACCGGGGAGCTGTTTTTT.

V is TRBV28 and J is TRBJ2-1, with TRBD2 identical over 12 bases. The V and J ends lost 7 bases and 4 bases, in that order; junction bases with no gene match: 2. Germline CDR1 and CDR2: MDHEN and SYDVKM. This CDR3 is 14 amino acids long. The CDR3 here is CASKGLAGYNEQFF. The CDR3 region has the DNA TGTGCCAGCAAGGGACTAGCGGGTTACAATGAGCAGTTCTTC. Supplemented by reference TRBV28 and TRBJ2-1, the full variable domain reads DVKVTQSSRYLVKRTGEKVFLECVQDMDHENMFWYRQDPGLGLRLIYFSYDVKMKEKGDIPEGYSVSREKKERFSLILESASTNQTSMYLCASKGLAGYNEQFFGPGTRLTVL.